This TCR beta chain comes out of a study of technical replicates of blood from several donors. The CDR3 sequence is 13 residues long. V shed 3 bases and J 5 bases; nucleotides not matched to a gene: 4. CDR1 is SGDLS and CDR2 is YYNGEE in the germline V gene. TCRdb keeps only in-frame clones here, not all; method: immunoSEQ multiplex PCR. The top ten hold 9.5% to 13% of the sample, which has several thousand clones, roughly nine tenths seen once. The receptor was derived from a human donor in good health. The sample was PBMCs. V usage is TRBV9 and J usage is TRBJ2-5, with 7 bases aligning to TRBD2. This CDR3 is CASSAGTTETQYF. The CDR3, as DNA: TGTGCCAGCAGCGCCGGGACTACCGAGACCCAGTACTTC.